The sequence of this T cell receptor (beta chain) was determined in a study of shared clonotypes between healthy human individuals (dated by TCRdb to the early 2020s). General notes on the study: The cohort comprised a couple of women and a few men aged 18 to 49 years. Per donor, three plates each were used for CD4 naive and CD4 memory, two for CD8 naive, and one for CD8 memory. To estimate repertoire size and how much clonotype sharing occurs between individuals, the study deeply sequenced the blood TCR repertoires of roughly 5 healthy adults. Different laboratories and diverse techniques were used to prepare libraries and sequence TCR repertoires, to increase sequencing depth and limit assay-specific biases. Between about 0.9 and 9 billion PBMCs per donor were obtained by leukapheresis.

This clone appeared a few times. It has no known antigen specificity. No base quality values were provided; no much bigger clone lies one nucleotide off. Using the deep immunoSEQ assay, multiplex PCR amplified TCR CDR3 regions from genomic DNA. Extracted genomic DNA from each cell subset was spread evenly across all wells of several immunoSEQ 96-well plates, with each plate serving as a replicate. For sorted subsets, each replicate PCR was loaded with approximately 190 ng genomic DNA, equivalent to 32,000 or so T cell genomes. The purified libraries were quantified using a Qubit 3.0 fluorometer, sized with a Bioanalyzer 2100, and then quantified again using the KAPA Library Quantification kit. Every immunoSEQ 96-well plate was sequenced on a separate single-read 150-cycle Illumina NextSeq 550 flow cell. Per the authors' processing: Because the immunoSEQ output included only junctional sequences and no quality scores, the filtering could not be the same as the filtering used for full-length reads. Sequences were annotated with PyIR, a Python wrapper for IgBLAST v1.9, and V/J genes and CDR3 were assigned using IMGT germline references. Any read was removed if the V/J assignment was weak (E-value above 1e-6), the CDR3 was missing, or the read contained stop codons, out-of-frame junctions, or ambiguous translated residues. A V3J clonotype was defined by an identical inferred V gene, J gene, and CDR3 amino acid sequence. Percentage overlap between repertoires was computed as shared unique clonotypes divided by the size of the smaller repertoire. Three approaches were used to assess repertoire richness: RTK rarefaction, the Chao1 estimator, and Recon v2.1 estimates of unobserved clonotypes. Generation probabilities for all TCRbeta clonotypes obtained by the gDNA method from a handful of donors were computed using OLGA. The clones in this table, taken by TCRdb from immuneACCESS, are in-frame only. Not every clone is retained; where verified, under half of the shortfall comes from an unresolved V gene, and the cause of the rest is unknown. The V and J calls and clone size are taken from that table; D and trimming were inferred from the DNA. The sample records about 2.2 million clones, about 93% of which are singletons. The leading ten clones occupy under 2% of the sample.

V trim: 6 bases; J trim: 6 bases; unmatched bases: 13. CDR1 and CDR2, per the germline V gene, are SGHDN and FVKESK. The CDR3 spans 15 residues, from the cysteine through the phenylalanine. Only the CDR3 DNA stays, 45 bases, in frame from base 1. Study-wide conclusions, independent of this receptor: Rarefaction of sorted-subset datasets indicated incomplete sequencing despite the large sequencing depth. Pairwise subsampling indicated that sequencing depth was expected to affect the degree of clonotype sharing among donors. The genetic and exposure-history diversity represented was limited by the small number of donors. Compared with non-shared clonotypes, the clonotypes found in all four sorted-subset donors had higher generation probabilities. Sampling was limited to blood, and TCR repertoires in tissue likely differ from TCR repertoires in blood. Naive subsets generally had larger estimated clonotype richness than memory subsets. Roughly 5.2% of naive CD4, 3.5% of naive CD8, roughly 2.4% of memory CD4, and more than 0.35% of memory CD8 clonotypes were shared across four donors.

CD8 naive samples consisted of CD45RO-negative cells that were positively selected for CCR7, yielding a CD45RA+CCR7+ population without TemRA cells. The donors were healthy, HIV-negative adults who had no recently reported acute infections or vaccinations. All donors were Caucasian adults living in Nashville, Tennessee, USA. Blood was collected by leukapheresis, and PBMCs were isolated by Ficoll-Histopaque density gradient centrifugation and then cryopreserved in liquid nitrogen vapor phase. Analytical flow cytometry was used to check the purity and quantity of every magnetically sorted T cell population. Genomic DNA was isolated from each sorted fraction and quantified by UV absorbance on a Nanodrop 2000c.

Sequenced sample: naive CD8+ T cells from PBMCs. What this sample's cell subset or site label stands for: CD45RA+CCR7+. This chain joins TRBV14 to TRBJ1-1, and TRBD1 matches 7 of the central bases. This TCR was recovered from a young man in good health. Some clones in this sample may be carry-over from other donors' samples. CDR3 loop: CASRLSTGRYAEAFF. At the DNA level, the sequence is TGTGCCAGCAGGCTCTCGACAGGGAGGTACGCTGAAGCTTTCTTT.